This T cell receptor beta chain was profiled in a study of CD8+CD57+ T cells in acquired aplastic anemia (dated by TCRdb to the late 2010s). About the investigation overall: A mean of about 3.2 ug of DNA, ranging from roughly 0.2 to 30 ug, was extracted from sorted CD4+ and CD8+ cells.

Profiling of TCR beta VDJ combinations and CDR3 sequences used genomic DNA as the template. An Illumina HiSeq 2000 was used for TCR repertoire sequencing. Concerning the study's data processing: Repertoires were assessed using TRBV/TRBJ rearrangement plots, CDR3 size and DJ length profiles, and Simpson's diversity index. The most abundant DNA sequence in the deep sequencing data was defined as the immunodominant clone. CDR3 amino acid sequences were screened for sharing across subjects and compared with published repertoires and the VDJdb database. TCRdb applied fastp at Q25 and MiXCR to the public reads, then kept only in-frame beta chains. Every entry covers one CDR3 protein and lists the most common genes and DNA from its rows. For this entry, the V and J calls and clone size follow TCRdb and not the study's own pipeline. Across this sample there are hundreds of thousands of distinct CDR3 sequences, with 50% to 70% seen only once. The ten largest make up roughly 8% of the sample.

Reading from cysteine to phenylalanine, the CDR3 counts 16 amino acids. Only CDR3 DNA remains: 48 bases, in frame from the first base. The germline V gene supplies CDR1 SGDLS and CDR2 YYNGEE. Trimming costs V 0 bases and J 0 bases, and their ends lie 13 bases apart. In this study, sorted CD4+ and CD8+ T cells from the blood of healthy subjects and of severe aplastic anemia patients had their TCR repertoires deep-sequenced. Ficoll-Paque density gradient centrifugation was used to isolate peripheral blood mononuclear cells. CD4+ and CD8+ T cells were sorted by FACS or magnetic beads before DNA extraction. This clonotype came up many times. It has no known antigen specificity. No base qualities exist here, and no much larger clone lies one base off it. What the research found in general, with its limitations: Patients and healthy controls showed no significant difference in CD8+ Simpson's diversity (P=0.060). Around 28 CD8+ CDR3 sequences were found to be shared between patients and controls, but these sequences appeared to be highly expressed in patients and within the immunodominant clones of the patients.

The TCR sequence derives from a human donor with severe aplastic anemia or a healthy control (not recorded which). The rearrangement joined TRBV9 to TRBJ2-7; a weak D assignment points to TRBD2 (7 bases agree). The specimen sequenced was sorted CD4+, CD8+, or CD8+CD57+ T cells (not recorded which) from PBMCs. The CDR3 in this case is CASSVGGGTSSYEQYF. The nucleotide sequence reads as follows: TGTGCCAGCAGCGTAGGGGGGGGGACAAGCTCCTACGAGCAGTACTTC.